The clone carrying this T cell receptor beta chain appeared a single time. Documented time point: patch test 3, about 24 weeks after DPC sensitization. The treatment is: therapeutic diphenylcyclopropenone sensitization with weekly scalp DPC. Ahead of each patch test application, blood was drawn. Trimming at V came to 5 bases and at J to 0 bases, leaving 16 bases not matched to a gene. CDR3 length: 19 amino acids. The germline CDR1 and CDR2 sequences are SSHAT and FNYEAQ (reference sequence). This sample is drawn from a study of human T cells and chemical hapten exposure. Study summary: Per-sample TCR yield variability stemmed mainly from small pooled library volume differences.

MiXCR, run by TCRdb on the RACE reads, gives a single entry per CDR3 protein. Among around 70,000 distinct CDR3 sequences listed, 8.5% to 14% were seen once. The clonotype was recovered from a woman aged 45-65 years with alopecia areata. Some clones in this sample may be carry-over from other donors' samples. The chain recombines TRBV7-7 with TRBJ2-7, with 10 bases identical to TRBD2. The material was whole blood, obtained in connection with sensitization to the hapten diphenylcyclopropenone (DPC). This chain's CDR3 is CASSPGTRPLAGHSYEQYF. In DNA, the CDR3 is TGTGCCAGCAGCCCAGGAACCCGCCCACTAGCGGGGCACTCCTACGAGCAGTACTTC.